This TCR beta chain originates from a study of HIV-infected children after antiretroviral therapy interruption (dated by TCRdb to between 2017 and 2020). Notes on the research overall: The study included eight children, four on planned treatment interruption and four on continuous treatment, and all eight had a CD4+ count above 500 and a viral load below 50 copies/ml. Most participating children had recorded exposure to EBV and CMV. The interruption group had a median age of roughly 9.5 years, compared with 7 to 8 years in the continuous treatment group. Alongside measurements of thymic output, TCR repertoires of children on planned treatment interruption were compared with TCR repertoires of children on continuous antiretroviral treatment. Samples from the interruption arm were taken at week 0, at week 12, at the end of interruption (week 24 or 48), and about 3 years after the study ended. For the continuous-treatment arm, samples from the corresponding weeks 0, 48 and 150 were analyzed.

Libraries came from 3' RACE. TCR libraries were built from RNA using a 3' RACE protocol with unique molecular identifiers to correct PCR amplification bias. As many as 12 amplicon libraries were pooled and then sequenced on an Illumina MiSeq using v2 2x250 paired-end chemistry. Per the original workflow: Reads were processed with Decombinator to assign V and J genes and CDR3, with barcode-based error and PCR bias correction. Repertoires were subsampled to equal depth before Gini coefficients were calculated with the R ineq package. CDR3 similarity was assessed with GLIPH, Hamming distance and a shared triplet metric. The raw public reads went through TCRdb reprocessing: fastp at Q25, MiXCR clone calling, in-frame beta chains kept. Each record represents a unique CDR3 protein, reported with the most common genes and DNA among its rows. TCRdb's processing, not the authors' own work, is the source of the V and J calls. A total of about 89,000 distinct CDR3 sequences appear in this sample, 6.9% of them only once. The ten biggest clones cover 0.9% to 1.3% of the sample.

Of note for this clonotype: No cognate antigen has been identified for it. Base quality data are lacking; no much larger clone is found one base away.

The CDR3 runs 16 amino acids, cysteine and phenylalanine included. Here the CDR3 DNA is all that survives: 48 bases in frame from base 1. CDR1 LNHDA and CDR2 SQIVND are derived from the germline V gene (reference sequence). V is clipped by 4 bases and J by 0 bases, and the sequence between their germline boundaries is 12 bases long. This specimen's treatment or condition label, interpreted: PENTA 11 planned treatment interruption arm or continuous ART arm. Children from the United Kingdom aged 2 to 15 years who had been given at least three-drug ART for at least 24 weeks were enrolled as participants. Cryopreserved PBMCs containing at least 5 million viable cells were needed, and a few candidate patients were excluded because their viable PBMC yield was low. Naive CD4+ CD45RA+ CD45RO- T cells were FACS-sorted from thawed PBMCs on a FACSAria III cell sorter. Sorted cells were fixed, and RNA was extracted using the RNeasy FFPE kit followed by the RNeasy Micro kit.

General conclusions and limits of the study: Sorted CD45RA+ naive cells might include minor non-naive CD45RA+ populations such as EMRA or stem memory cells. The naive CD4+ Gini coefficient rose by the end of treatment interruption, suggesting clonal expansion, and returned to baseline by 3 years. In the naive CD4+ repertoires of PTI patients, CDR3 sharing between time points dropped after the start of interruption, while many sequences were shared between the end of interruption and 3 years later. The low number of patients is a limitation and the data should be interpreted with caution.

The V and J genes are TRBV19 and TRBJ2-2; TRBD1 could be the D gene, as 6 bases match. This clonotype originated in a pool of human donors with HIV. Sequencing was performed on CD45RA+ CD4+ T cells from PBMCs, pooled from several time points, taken from a donor given antiretroviral therapy, either interrupted or continuous. In the paper's terms, the cell subset or site label means: naive CD4+ CD45RA+ CD45RO- T cells. The sequenced DNA is TGTGCCAGTAGTAGGGGCAGGGGTCCGAACACCGGGGAGCTGTTTTTT. Translated, it reads CASSRGRGPNTGELFF.